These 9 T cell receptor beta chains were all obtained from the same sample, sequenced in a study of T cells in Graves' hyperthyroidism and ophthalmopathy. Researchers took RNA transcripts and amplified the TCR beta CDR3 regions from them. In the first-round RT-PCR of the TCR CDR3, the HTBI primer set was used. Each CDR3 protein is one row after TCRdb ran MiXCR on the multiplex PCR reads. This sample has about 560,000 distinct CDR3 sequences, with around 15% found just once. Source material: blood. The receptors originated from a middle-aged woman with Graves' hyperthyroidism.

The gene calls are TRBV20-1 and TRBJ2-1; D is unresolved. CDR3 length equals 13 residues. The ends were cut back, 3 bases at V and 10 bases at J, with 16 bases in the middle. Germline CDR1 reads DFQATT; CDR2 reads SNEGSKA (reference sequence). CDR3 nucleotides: TGCAGTGCTAGTGGGCTGTCTGTGAACGAGCAGTTCTTC. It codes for CSASGLSVNEQFF.

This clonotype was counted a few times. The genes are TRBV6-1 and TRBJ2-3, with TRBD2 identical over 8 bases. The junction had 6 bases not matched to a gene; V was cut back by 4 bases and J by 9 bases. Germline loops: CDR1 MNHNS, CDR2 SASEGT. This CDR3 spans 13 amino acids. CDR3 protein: CASSVGTSDTQYF. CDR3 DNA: TGTGCCAGCAGTGTCGGGACTAGTGACACGCAGTATTTT.

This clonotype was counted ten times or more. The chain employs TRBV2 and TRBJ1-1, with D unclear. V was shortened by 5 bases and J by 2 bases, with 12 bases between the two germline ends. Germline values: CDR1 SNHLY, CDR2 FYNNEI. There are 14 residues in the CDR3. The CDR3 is CASSPQVGNTEAFF. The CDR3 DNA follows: TGTGCCAGCAGTCCCCAGGTGGGAAACACTGAAGCTTTCTTT.

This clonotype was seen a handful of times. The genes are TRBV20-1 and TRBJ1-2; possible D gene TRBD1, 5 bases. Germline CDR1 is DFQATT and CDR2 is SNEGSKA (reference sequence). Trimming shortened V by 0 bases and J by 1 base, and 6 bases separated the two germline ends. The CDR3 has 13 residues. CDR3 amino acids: CSAREDSNYGYTF. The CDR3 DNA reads TGCAGTGCTAGAGAAGACAGTAACTATGGCTACACCTTC.

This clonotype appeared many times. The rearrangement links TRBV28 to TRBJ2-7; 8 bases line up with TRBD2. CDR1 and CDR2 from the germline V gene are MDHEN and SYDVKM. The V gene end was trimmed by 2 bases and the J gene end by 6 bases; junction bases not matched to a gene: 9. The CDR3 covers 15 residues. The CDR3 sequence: CASSLSREGWGEQYF. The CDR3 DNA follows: TGTGCCAGCAGTTTAAGCCGGGAGGGGTGGGGCGAGCAGTACTTC.

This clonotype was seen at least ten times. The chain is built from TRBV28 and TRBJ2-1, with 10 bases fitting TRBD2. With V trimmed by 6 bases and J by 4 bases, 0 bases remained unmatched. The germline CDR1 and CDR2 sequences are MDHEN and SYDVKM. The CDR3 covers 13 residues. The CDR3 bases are TGTGCCAGCAGAGCGGGAGGGTACAATGAGCAGTTCTTC. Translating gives CASRAGGYNEQFF.

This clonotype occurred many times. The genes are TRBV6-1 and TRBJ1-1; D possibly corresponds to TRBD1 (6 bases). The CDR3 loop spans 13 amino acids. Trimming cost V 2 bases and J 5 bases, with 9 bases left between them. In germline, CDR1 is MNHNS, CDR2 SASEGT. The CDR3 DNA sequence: TGTGCCAGCAGTGAACGACAGGTAACTGAAGCTTTCTTT. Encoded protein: CASSERQVTEAFF.

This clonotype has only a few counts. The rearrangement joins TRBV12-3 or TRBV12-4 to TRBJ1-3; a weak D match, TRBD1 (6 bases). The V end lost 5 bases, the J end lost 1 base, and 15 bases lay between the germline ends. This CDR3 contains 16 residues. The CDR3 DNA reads TGTGCCAGCAGTCGAGGGGGGCGAGGGTCTGGAAACACCATATATTTT. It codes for CASSRGGRGSGNTIYF.

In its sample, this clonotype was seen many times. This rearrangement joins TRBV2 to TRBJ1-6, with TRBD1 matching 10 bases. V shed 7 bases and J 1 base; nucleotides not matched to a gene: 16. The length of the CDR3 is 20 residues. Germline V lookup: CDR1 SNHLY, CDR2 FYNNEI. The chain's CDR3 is CASTLRGGTGVKSYNSPLHF. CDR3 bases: TGTGCCAGCACCCTTCGAGGGGGGACAGGGGTTAAGTCCTATAATTCACCCCTCCACTTT.